The rows below give T cell receptor beta chains drawn from one sample of a study of T cell responses to AZD1222 COVID-19 vaccine. The assay was immunoSEQ multiplex PCR, and TCRdb's table has in-frame clones only and misses some. The sample includes roughly 100,000 clones, roughly 87% of them seen just once. Sequenced material: peripheral blood, taken 28 days after the second AZD1222 dose. The receptors were sampled from an adult who received the AZD1222 COVID-19 vaccine. Both conserved end residues are part of each CDR3. The order of the fields is clone size, J gene, V gene, D gene, CDR3 length, CDR3 DNA, CDR3 protein. A D gene is named only where the DNA matches it firmly. The size of a clone is reported for some rows only, either as once, few or many, or as a class for expanded clones.

NA	TRBJ1-1	TRBV6-5	NA	15	TGTGCCAGCAGTCAGAAGGGGACGGTGAACACTGAAGCTTTCTTT	CASSQKGTVNTEAFF
NA	TRBJ2-3	TRBV6-2/TRBV6-3	NA	16	TGTGCCAGCAGTTACTCACCCAGGGAAGTCACAGATACGCAGTATTTT	CASSYSPREVTDTQYF
NA	TRBJ2-2	TRBV2	NA	15	TGTGCCAGCACCCACGAGGGATTGAACACCGGGGAGCTGTTTTTT	CASTHEGLNTGELFF
NA	TRBJ1-2	TRBV12-3/TRBV12-4	TRBD1	12	TGTGCCAGCAATACAGGGGGCGATGGCTACACCTTC	CASNTGGDGYTF
NA	TRBJ2-7	TRBV9	TRBD1	15	TGTGCCAGCAGCGGACCGGGACAGGGGGCTAGTGAGCAGTACTTC	CASSGPGQGASEQYF
NA	TRBJ2-7	TRBV7-9	NA	15	TGTGCCAGCAGCTTAGCTTTTGCAGGGGTGGAGGAGCAGTACTTC	CASSLAFAGVEEQYF
NA	TRBJ1-5	TRBV19	NA	16	TGTGCCAGTAGAAGGACCCGGACGGCTAGCAATCAGCCCCAGCATTTT	CASRRTRTASNQPQHF
once	TRBJ2-2	TRBV4-1	TRBD1	15	TGCGCCAGCAGCCAGAGGGGGCTCGGCACCGGGGAGCTGTTTTTT	CASSQRGLGTGELFF
NA	TRBJ1-2	TRBV6-1	TRBD1	13	TGTGCCAGCAGTGAAAAAGGGGGCCGTGGCTACACCTTC	CASSEKGGRGYTF
NA	TRBJ1-1	TRBV30	NA	13	TGTGCCTGGAGTGTATGGGGTGACACTGAAGCTTTCTTT	CAWSVWGDTEAFF
NA	TRBJ1-1	TRBV3-1/TRBV3-2	NA	14	TGTGCCAGCAGCCATGTCTGGGGAAAGACTGAAGCTTTCTTT	CASSHVWGKTEAFF
NA	TRBJ1-6	TRBV4-3	TRBD1	16	TGCGCCAGCAGCCAATTTCGGACAGGGAGGAATTCACCCCTCCACTTT	CASSQFRTGRNSPLHF
once	TRBJ1-4	TRBV11-2	TRBD1	14	TGTGCCAGCAGCTCACAGGGGTATAATGAAAAACTGTTTTTT	CASSSQGYNEKLFF
NA	TRBJ2-1	TRBV28	TRBD2	15	TGTGCCAGCAGCAAAACTAGCGGGAGAAGCGATGAGCAGTTCTTC	CASSKTSGRSDEQFF
NA	TRBJ1-1	TRBV11-2	NA	13	TGTGCCAGCAGCTTAGCCGGGGACACTGAAGCTTTCTTT	CASSLAGDTEAFF
NA	TRBJ2-2	TRBV10-3	TRBD1	14	TGTGCCATCAGATACAGGGGCAACACCGGGGAGCTGTTTTTT	CAIRYRGNTGELFF
NA	TRBJ2-3	TRBV19	TRBD1	14	TGTGCCAGTACGACAGGGGGTCCTGGCGATACGCAGTATTTT	CASTTGGPGDTQYF
many	TRBJ1-6	TRBV6-5	TRBD1	14	TGTGCCAGCACCGTGACAGGGGGAAATTCACCCCTCCACTTT	CASTVTGGNSPLHF
NA	TRBJ2-5	TRBV27	TRBD1	18	TGTGCCAGCAGCCCATATGGGGGACCTACAGGGGCTAAAGAGACCCAGTACTTC	CASSPYGGPTGAKETQYF
few	TRBJ2-6	TRBV4-2	NA	16	TGTGCCAGCAGCCAAGATGAAGGGGCTGGGGCCAACGTCCTGACTTTC	CASSQDEGAGANVLTF
few	TRBJ2-7	TRBV2	TRBD2	14	TGTGCCAGCAGTGCCCTAGCGGGAGAATTTGAGCAGTACTTC	CASSALAGEFEQYF
NA	TRBJ1-6	TRBV4-3	NA	15	TGCGCCAGCAGCCAAGACAGCTCCTATAATTCACCCCTCCACTTT	CASSQDSSYNSPLHF
NA	TRBJ2-3	TRBV23-1	NA	13	TGCGCCGGGCCTTGTTCGGTCACAGATACGCAGTATTTT	CAGPCSVTDTQYF
NA	TRBJ1-2	TRBV29-1	TRBD1	15	TGCAGCGTCCGATTACTCCACAGGGGAAGCTATGGCTACACCTTC	CSVRLLHRGSYGYTF
NA	TRBJ1-4	TRBV4-3	TRBD1	16	TGCGCCAGCAGCCTTGAGACCGGGACAGGGGAGGAAAAACTGTTTTTT	CASSLETGTGEEKLFF
NA	TRBJ2-2	TRBV10-3	NA	14	TGTGCCATCAGTGACCCCGCGAACCCCGGGGAGCTGTTTTTT	CAISDPANPGELFF